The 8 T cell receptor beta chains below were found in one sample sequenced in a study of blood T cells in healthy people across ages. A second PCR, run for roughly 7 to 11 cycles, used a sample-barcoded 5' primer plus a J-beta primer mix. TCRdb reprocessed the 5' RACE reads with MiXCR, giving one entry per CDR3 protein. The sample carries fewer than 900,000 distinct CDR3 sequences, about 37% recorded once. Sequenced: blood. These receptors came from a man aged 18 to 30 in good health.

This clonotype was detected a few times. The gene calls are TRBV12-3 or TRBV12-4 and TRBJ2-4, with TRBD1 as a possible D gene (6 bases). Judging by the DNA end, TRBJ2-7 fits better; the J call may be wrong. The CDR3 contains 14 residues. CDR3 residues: CASSVGTRTYEQYF. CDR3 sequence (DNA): TGTGCCAGCAGTGTCGGGACACGCACCTACGAGCAGTACTTC.

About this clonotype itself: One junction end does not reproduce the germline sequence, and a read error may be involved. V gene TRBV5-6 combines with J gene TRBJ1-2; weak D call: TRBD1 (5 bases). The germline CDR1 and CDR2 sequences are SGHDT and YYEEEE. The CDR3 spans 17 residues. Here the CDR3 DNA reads TGTGCCAGCAGTTTGGTGGCAGGGATGATAGCTAACTATGGCTACACCTTC. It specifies CASSLVAGMIANYGYTF. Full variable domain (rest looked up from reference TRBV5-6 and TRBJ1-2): DAGVTQSPTHLIKTRGQQVTLRCSPKSGHDTVSWYQQALGQGPQFIFQYYEEEERQRGNFPDRFSGHQFPNYSSELNVNALLLGDSALYLCASSLVAGMIANYGYTFGSGTRLTVV.

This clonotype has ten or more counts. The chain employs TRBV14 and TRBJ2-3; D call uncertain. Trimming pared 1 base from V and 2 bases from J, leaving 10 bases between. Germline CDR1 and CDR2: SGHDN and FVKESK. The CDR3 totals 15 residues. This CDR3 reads CASSQAIYSTDTQYF. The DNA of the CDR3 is TGTGCCAGCAGCCAAGCGATCTACTCCACAGATACGCAGTATTTT.

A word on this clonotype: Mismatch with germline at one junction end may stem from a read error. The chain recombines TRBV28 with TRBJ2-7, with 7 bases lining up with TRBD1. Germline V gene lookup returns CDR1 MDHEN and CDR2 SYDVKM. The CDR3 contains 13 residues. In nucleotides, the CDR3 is TGTGTCAGCAGTTTAGACAGGGATTACGAGCAGTACTTC. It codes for CVSSLDRDYEQYF.

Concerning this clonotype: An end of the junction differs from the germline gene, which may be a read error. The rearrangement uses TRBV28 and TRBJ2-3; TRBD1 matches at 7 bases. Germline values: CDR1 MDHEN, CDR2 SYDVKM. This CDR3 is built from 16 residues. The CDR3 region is CASSTQGVYFSNEQFF. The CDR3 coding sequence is TGTGCCAGCAGTACCCAGGGGGTCTATTTCTCCAATGAGCAGTTCTTT.

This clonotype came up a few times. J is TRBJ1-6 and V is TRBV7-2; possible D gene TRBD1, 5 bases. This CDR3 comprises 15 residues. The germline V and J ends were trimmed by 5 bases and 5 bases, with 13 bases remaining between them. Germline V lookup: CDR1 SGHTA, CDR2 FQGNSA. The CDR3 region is CASSPRQFDNSPLHF. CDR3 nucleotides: TGTGCCAGCAGCCCCCGACAGTTCGATAATTCACCCCTCCACTTT.

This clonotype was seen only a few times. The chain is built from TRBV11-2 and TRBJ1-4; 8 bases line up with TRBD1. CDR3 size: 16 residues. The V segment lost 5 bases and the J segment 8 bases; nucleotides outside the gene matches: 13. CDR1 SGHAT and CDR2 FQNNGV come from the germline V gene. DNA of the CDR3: TGTGCCAGCAGCCCCACCACCGGGACAGGAGGGGAAAAACTGTTTTTT. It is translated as CASSPTTGTGGEKLFF.

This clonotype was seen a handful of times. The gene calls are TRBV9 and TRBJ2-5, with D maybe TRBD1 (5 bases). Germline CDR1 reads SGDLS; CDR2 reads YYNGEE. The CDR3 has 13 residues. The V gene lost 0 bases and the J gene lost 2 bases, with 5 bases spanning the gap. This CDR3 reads CASSVEGQETQYF. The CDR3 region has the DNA TGTGCCAGCAGCGTAGAGGGGCAAGAGACCCAGTACTTC.